In this sample, the clone carrying this TCR beta chain turned up a few times. The antigen is undetermined. MiXCR, applied by TCRdb to the reads, yields one record per CDR3 protein. The sample includes around 530,000 distinct CDR3 sequences, 15% to 20% of them seen just once. Germline assignment: CDR1 MGHRA and CDR2 YSYEKL. Trimming at V came to 4 bases and at J to 1 base, leaving 14 bases not matched to a gene. The CDR3 is made up of 18 amino acids. The data belong to a study of T cell repertoires in cytomegalovirus infection. Points from the study as a whole: Based on cumulative public TCR beta family frequency, carriers of CMV plus the relevant HLA were identified.

V gene TRBV4-1 combines with J gene TRBJ2-5, with 8 bases aligning to TRBD2. The sample was CD8+ T cells from PBMCs. The TCR was taken from a human donor in good health (CMV status not recorded). Some clones in this sample may be carry-over from other donors' samples. The DNA for the CDR3 is TGCGCCAGCAGCCTACGCGTGGGAGCGGGAGTAGGCCAAGAGACCCAGTACTTC. The encoded protein is CASSLRVGAGVGQETQYF.